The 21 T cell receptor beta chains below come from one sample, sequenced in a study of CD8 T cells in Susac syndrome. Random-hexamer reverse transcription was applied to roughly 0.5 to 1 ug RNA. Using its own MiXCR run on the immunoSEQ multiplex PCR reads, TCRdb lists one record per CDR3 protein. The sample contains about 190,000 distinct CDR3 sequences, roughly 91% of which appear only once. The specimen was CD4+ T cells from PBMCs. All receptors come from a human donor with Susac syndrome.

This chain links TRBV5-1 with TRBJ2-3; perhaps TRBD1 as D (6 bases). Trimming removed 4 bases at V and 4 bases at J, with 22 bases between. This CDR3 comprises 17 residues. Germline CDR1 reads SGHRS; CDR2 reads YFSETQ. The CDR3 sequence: CASSPRPTIAGADTQYF. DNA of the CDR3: TGCGCCAGCAGCCCCCGACCTACCATCGCAGGGGCAGATACGCAGTATTTT.

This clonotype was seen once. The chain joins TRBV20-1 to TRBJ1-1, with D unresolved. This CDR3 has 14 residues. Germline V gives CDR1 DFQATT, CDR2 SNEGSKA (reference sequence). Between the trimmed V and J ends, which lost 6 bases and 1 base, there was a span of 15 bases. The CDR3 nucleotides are TGCAGTGCCCGACTCGAAGGGAAGAACACTGAAGCTTTCTTT. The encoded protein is CSARLEGKNTEAFF.

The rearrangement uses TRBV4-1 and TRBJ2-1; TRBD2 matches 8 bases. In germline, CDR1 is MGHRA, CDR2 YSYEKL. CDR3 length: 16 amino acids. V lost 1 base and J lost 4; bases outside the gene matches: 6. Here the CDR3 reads CASSQAGLAGYNEQFF. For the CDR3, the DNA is TGCGCCAGCAGCCAAGCTGGCCTAGCGGGTTACAATGAGCAGTTCTTC.

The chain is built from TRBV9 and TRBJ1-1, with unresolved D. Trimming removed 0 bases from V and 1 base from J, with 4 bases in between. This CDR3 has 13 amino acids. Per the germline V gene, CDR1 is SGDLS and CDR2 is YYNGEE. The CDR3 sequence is CASSVAWNTEAFF. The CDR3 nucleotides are TGTGCCAGCAGCGTAGCCTGGAACACTGAAGCTTTCTTT.

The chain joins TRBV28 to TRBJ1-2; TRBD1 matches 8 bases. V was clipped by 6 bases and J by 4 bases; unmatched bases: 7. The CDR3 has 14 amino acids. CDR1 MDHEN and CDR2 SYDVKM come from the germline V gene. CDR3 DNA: TGTGCCAGCAGCCAAAACAGGGGGGCCTATGGCTACACCTTC. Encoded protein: CASSQNRGAYGYTF.

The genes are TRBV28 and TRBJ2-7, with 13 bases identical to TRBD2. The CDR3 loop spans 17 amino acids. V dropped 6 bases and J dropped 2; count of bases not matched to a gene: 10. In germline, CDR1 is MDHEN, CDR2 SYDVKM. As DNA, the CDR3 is TGTGCCAGCAGCCGAGCATCCGGGACTAGCGGGACCTACGAGCAGTACTTC. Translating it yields CASSRASGTSGTYEQYF.

The CDR3 bases are TGTGCCAGCAGTTTAGCGTGGGACGGAGGCACAGATACGCAGTATTTT. It codes for CASSLAWDGGTDTQYF. The chain combines TRBV12-3 or TRBV12-4 with TRBJ2-3; possibly TRBD1 or TRBD2 for D (5 bases each). The CDR3 contains 16 residues. Trimming shortened V by 0 bases and J by 1 base, and 11 bases separated the two germline ends.

CDR3 sequence reads: CSASQGGDFTDTQYF. The CDR3 DNA is TGCAGTGCTAGCCAGGGCGGGGACTTCACAGATACGCAGTATTTT. The chain joins TRBV20-1 to TRBJ2-3, with D possibly being TRBD2 (6 bases). The V end was cut by 3 bases, the J end by 2 bases, with 15 bases between. Germline CDR1 DFQATT, CDR2 SNEGSKA (reference sequence). The CDR3 extends over 15 amino acids.

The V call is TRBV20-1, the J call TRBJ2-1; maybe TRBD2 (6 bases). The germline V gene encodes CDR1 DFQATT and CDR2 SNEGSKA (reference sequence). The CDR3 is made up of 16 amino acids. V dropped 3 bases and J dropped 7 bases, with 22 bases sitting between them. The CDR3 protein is CSASPLRSGRENEQFF. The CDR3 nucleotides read TGCAGTGCTAGCCCCCTCCGGTCTGGGCGGGAAAATGAGCAGTTCTTC.

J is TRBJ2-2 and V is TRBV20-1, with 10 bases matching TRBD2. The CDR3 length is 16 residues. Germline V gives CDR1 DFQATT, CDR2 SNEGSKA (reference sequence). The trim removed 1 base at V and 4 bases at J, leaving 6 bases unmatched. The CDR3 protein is CSARVSSGGSTGELFF. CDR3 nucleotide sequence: TGCAGTGCTAGAGTCTCTAGCGGGGGATCCACCGGGGAGCTGTTTTTT.

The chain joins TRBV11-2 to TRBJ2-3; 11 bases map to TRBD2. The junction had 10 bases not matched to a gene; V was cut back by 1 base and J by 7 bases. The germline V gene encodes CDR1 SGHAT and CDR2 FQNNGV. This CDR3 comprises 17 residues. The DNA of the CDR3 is TGTGCCAGCAGCTTAGTAGGGACTAGCGGTCCCGGGAATACGCAGTATTTT. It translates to CASSLVGTSGPGNTQYF.

CDR3 residues: CASSGPAGTWDEQFF. The DNA of the CDR3 is TGTGCCAGCAGTGGTCCAGCGGGAACATGGGATGAGCAGTTCTTC. J is TRBJ2-1 and V is TRBV25-1; 7 nucleotides line up with TRBD2. Unmatched junction bases numbered 11, after V lost 4 bases and J lost 8 bases. Germline V lookup: CDR1 MGHDK, CDR2 SYGVNS. The CDR3 length is 15 residues. Full variable domain (missing parts from reference TRBV25-1 and TRBJ2-1): EADIYQTPRYLVIGTGKKITLECSQTMGHDKMYWYQQDPGMELHLIHYSYGVNSTEKGDLSSESTVSRIRTEHFPLTLESARPSHTSQYLCASSGPAGTWDEQFFGPGTRLTVL.

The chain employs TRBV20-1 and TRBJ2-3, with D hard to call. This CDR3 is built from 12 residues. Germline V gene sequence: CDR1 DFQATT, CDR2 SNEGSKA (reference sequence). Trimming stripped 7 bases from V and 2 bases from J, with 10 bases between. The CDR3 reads CSVLQTTDTQYF. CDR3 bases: TGCAGTGTTCTACAGACCACAGATACGCAGTATTTT.

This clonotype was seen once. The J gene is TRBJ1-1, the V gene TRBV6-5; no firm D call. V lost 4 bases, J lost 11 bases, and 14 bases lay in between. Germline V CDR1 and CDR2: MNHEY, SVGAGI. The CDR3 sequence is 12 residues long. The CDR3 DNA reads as TGTGCCAGCAGTTCCATTAGCCGAATTGCTTTCTTT. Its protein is CASSSISRIAFF.

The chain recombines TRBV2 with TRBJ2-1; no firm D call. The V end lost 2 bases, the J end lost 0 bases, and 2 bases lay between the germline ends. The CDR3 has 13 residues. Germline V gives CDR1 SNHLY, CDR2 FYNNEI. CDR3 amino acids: CASSENSYNEQFF. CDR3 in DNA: TGTGCCAGCAGTGAAAACTCCTACAATGAGCAGTTCTTC.

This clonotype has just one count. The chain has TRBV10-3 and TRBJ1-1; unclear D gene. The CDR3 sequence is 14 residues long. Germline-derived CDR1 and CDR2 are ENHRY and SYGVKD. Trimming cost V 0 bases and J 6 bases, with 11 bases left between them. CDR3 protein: CAISESSAISEAFF. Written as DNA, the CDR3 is TGTGCCATCAGTGAGTCCTCGGCCATCTCTGAAGCTTTCTTT.

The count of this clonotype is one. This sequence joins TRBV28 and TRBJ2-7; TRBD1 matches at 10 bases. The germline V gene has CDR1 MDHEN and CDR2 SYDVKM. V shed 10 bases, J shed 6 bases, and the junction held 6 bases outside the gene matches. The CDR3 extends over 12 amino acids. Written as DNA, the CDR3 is TGTGCCACCCGGACAGGGGGAAGCGAGCAGTACTTC. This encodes CATRTGGSEQYF.

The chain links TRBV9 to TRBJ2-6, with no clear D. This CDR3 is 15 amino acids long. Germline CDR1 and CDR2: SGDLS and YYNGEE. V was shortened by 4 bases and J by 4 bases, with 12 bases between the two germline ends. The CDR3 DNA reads TGTGCCAGCAGCCCCCCCCCTACCGGGGCCAACGTCCTGACTTTC. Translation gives CASSPPPTGANVLTF.

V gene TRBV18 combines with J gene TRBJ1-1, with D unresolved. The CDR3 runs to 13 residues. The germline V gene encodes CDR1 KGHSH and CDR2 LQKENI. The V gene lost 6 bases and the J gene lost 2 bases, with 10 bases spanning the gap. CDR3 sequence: CASSPLVNTEAFF. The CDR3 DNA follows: TGTGCCAGCTCCCCCCTCGTAAACACTGAAGCTTTCTTT.

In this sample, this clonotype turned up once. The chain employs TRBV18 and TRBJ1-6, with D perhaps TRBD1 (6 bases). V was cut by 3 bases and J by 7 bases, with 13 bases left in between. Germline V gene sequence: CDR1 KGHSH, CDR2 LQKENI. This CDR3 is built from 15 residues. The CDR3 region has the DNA TGTGCCAGCTCACCTACCCCAGGGGTCAATTCACCCCTCCACTTT. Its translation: CASSPTPGVNSPLHF.

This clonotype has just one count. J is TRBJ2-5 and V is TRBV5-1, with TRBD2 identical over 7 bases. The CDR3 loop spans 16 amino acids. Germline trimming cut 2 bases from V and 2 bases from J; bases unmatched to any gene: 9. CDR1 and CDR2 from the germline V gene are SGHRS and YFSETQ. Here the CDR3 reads CASSFGAGRGQETQYF. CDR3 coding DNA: TGCGCCAGCAGCTTCGGAGCGGGGCGAGGGCAAGAGACCCAGTACTTC.